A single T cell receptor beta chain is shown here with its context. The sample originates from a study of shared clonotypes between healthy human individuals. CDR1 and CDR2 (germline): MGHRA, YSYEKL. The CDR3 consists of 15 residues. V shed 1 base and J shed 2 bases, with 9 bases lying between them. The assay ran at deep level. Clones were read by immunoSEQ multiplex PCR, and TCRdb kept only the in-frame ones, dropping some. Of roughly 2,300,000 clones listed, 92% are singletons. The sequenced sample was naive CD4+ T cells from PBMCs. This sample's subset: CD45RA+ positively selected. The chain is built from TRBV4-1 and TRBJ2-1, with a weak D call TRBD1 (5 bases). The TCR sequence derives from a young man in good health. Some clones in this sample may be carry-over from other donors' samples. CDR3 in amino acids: CASSQVTGTYNEQFF. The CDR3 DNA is TGCGCCAGCAGCCAAGTAACAGGAACCTACAATGAGCAGTTCTTC.